This T cell receptor beta chain came from a study of T-cell reconstitution after alpha-beta-depleted transplantation in children. The authors prepared the TCRbeta library with unique molecular identifiers. TCRdb fed the PCR reads into MiXCR, producing one record per CDR3 protein. Seen here are over 550,000 distinct CDR3 sequences, over 9.5% observed once, and the top ten hold about 4%. This CDR3 is 15 amino acids long. Germline-derived CDR1 and CDR2 are SGHRS and YFSETQ. Trimming removed 0 bases from V and 4 bases from J, with 12 bases in between. Specimen: PBMCs from the stem cell graft donor, collected from the stem cell graft. The clonotype originates from a human donor who donated a stem cell graft to a child with acute myeloid leukemia. The J gene is TRBJ2-3, the V gene TRBV5-1; D not certain. CDR3 residues: CASSLAHAPPDTQYF. For the CDR3, the DNA is TGCGCCAGCAGCTTGGCCCACGCCCCCCCAGATACGCAGTATTTT.